The text below deals with one T cell receptor (beta chain). Its target is unknown. The source of the sample is a study of beta chain features in type 1 diabetes. Study-level results: Insertions at VDJ junctions were less frequent in type 1 diabetes patients. These patients also deleted more nucleotides at the same junctions. People with Type 1 diabetes carried modestly yet significantly shorter TCRB CDR3s in all four CD4+ subsets. Cells that show high TCR expression could be over-represented by cDNA sequencing.

V trimming: 4 bases; J trimming: 4 bases; junction bases outside the gene matches: 1. CDR1 LGHNA and CDR2 YNFKEQ come from the germline V gene. CDR3 length: 13 residues. Sorted cells reached over 98% purity in every population. Sequencing targeted expressed TCRB transcripts, as all isolated RNA had been reverse transcribed. Clones were sequenced by immunoSEQ multiplex PCR, and TCRdb holds only the in-frame ones, with some missing. This table has about 25,000 clones, more than 65% appearing once. V usage is TRBV4-2 and J usage is TRBJ2-3; TRBD1 agrees at 8 bases. The sequencing input was stem cell memory CD4+ T cells from blood. This clonotype originated in a middle-aged woman with type 1 diabetes. In DNA, the CDR3 is TGTGCCAGCAGCCGGACAGGGTCAGATACGCAGTATTTT. Translating gives CASSRTGSDTQYF.